This is a list of T cell receptor beta chains from one sample in a study of cytomegalovirus exposure and HLA in healthy donors. This table comes from immunoSEQ multiplex PCR, and its TCRdb copy is limited to in-frame clones, with some not included. The sample includes about 90,000 clones, approximately 84% seen only once; the top ten take about 2%. What was sequenced was PBMCs. These receptor sequences come from a man aged 18 to 35 in good health and CMV-seronegative. CDR3s include the opening cysteine and the closing phenylalanine or tryptophan. Fields, in order: CDR3 length, D gene, clone size, V gene, J gene, CDR3 protein, CDR3 DNA. A D gene is named only where the DNA matches it firmly. Size values are once, few and many counts, or a class for expanded clones, and some rows have none.

>12|-|-|TRBV30|TRBJ2-3
CAWSVLIDTQYF
TGTGCCTGGAGTGTACTAATAGATACGCAGTATTTT
>11|-|once|TRBV6-5|TRBJ1-1
CASSRHSKAFF
TGTGCCAGCAGTAGACACTCCAAAGCTTTCTTT
>11|-|-|TRBV28|TRBJ2-7
CATQGLWEQYF
TGTGCCACCCAGGGTTTGTGGGAGCAGTACTTC
>13|TRBD2|few|TRBV6-5|TRBJ2-5
CASSSPGLAGPYF
TGTGCCAGCAGTTCCCCGGGACTAGCGGGTCCCTACTTC
>17|-|-|TRBV4-3|TRBJ1-6
CASTPESSTGLGSPLHF
TGCGCCAGCACGCCCGAGTCGAGTACAGGGCTGGGTTCACCCCTCCACTTT
>15|TRBD1|-|TRBV27|TRBJ1-2
CASSLSGDRGRGYTF
TGTGCCAGCAGTTTATCGGGGGACAGGGGACGTGGCTACACCTTC
>13|-|-|TRBV13|TRBJ2-7
CASSAYFSYEQYF
TGTGCCAGCAGCGCTTACTTCTCCTACGAGCAGTACTTC
>13|-|-|TRBV11-2|TRBJ1-1
CASSASVDTEAFF
TGTGCCAGCAGCGCCTCTGTAGACACTGAAGCTTTCTTT
>15|-|once|TRBV27|TRBJ2-7
CASSRTPMQTYEQYF
TGTGCCAGCAGCCGTACACCAATGCAGACCTACGAGCAGTACTTC
>15|-|once|TRBV6-1|TRBJ1-1
CASSVYPQGESEAFF
TGTGCCAGCAGTGTATATCCACAGGGCGAGTCCGAAGCTTTCTTT
>14|-|-|TRBV18|TRBJ2-5
CASSERAERETQYF
TGTGCCAGCTCAGAGAGGGCGGAGAGGGAGACCCAGTACTTC
>13|TRBD1|-|TRBV6-5|TRBJ2-1
CATGRDSLNEQFF
TGTGCCACCGGCCGGGACAGCCTCAATGAGCAGTTCTTC
>14|-|-|TRBV27|TRBJ2-3
CATKPGLLTDTQYF
TGTGCCACAAAACCGGGACTCTTGACAGATACGCAGTATTTT
>11|-|few|TRBV2|TRBJ1-1
CATQGGTEAFF
TGTGCCACCCAGGGTGGGACTGAAGCTTTCTTT
>17|-|few|TRBV5-1|TRBJ1-2
CASSLGSGVTASYGYTF
TGCGCCAGCAGCTTGGGATCTGGTGTGACAGCCTCATATGGCTACACCTTC
>14|TRBD1|-|TRBV7-6|TRBJ1-2
CASSPPGQGSGYTF
TGTGCCAGCAGCCCTCCGGGACAGGGTTCTGGCTACACCTTC
>15|TRBD1|-|TRBV14|TRBJ2-5
CASSQVWTGSETQYF
TGTGCCAGCAGCCAAGTCTGGACAGGTTCAGAGACCCAGTACTTC
>14|-|-|TRBV9|TRBJ1-1
CASSIQGLNTEAFF
TGTGCCAGCAGCATTCAGGGATTGAACACTGAAGCTTTCTTT
>16|TRBD1|-|TRBV12-5|TRBJ2-5
CASGSPAGTGEETQYF
TGTGCTAGTGGTTCACCCGCCGGGACAGGGGAAGAGACCCAGTACTTC
>16|TRBD1|-|TRBV28|TRBJ1-4
CASSLLGQGQNEKLFF
TGTGCCAGCAGTTTATTAGGACAGGGGCAAAATGAAAAACTGTTTTTT
>17|TRBD2|-|TRBV10-2|TRBJ2-3
CASRDILGREETDTQYF
TGCGCCAGCAGGGACATACTAGGGCGGGAGGAGACAGATACGCAGTATTTT
>14|-|once|TRBV5-1|TRBJ2-5
CASSLQGSPETQYF
TGCGCCAGCAGCTTGCAGGGCTCGCCAGAGACCCAGTACTTC
>13|-|-|TRBV30|TRBJ1-2
CAWSVISSGGYTF
TGTGCCTGGAGTGTGATTAGTTCAGGAGGCTACACCTTC
>14|-|-|TRBV10-1|TRBJ1-3
CASSESISGNTIYF
TGCGCCAGCAGTGAGTCCATCTCTGGAAACACCATATATTTT
>13|-|-|TRBV25-1|TRBJ1-6
CASSGTVSTPLHF
TGTGCCAGCAGTGGGACAGTCTCGACACCCCTCCACTTT
>15|-|-|TRBV4-2|TRBJ1-3
CASSQATASGNTIYF
TGTGCCAGCAGCCAAGCCACAGCCTCTGGAAACACCATATATTTT
>15|TRBD2|once|TRBV9|TRBJ2-1
CASSVVSSGSNEQFF
TGTGCCAGCAGCGTAGTTTCTAGCGGGAGCAATGAGCAGTTCTTC
>15|TRBD2|-|TRBV29-1|TRBJ2-3
CSVEDTSGGTDTQYF
TGCAGCGTTGAAGACACTAGCGGGGGCACAGATACGCAGTATTTT
>15|TRBD1|-|TRBV14|TRBJ1-1
CASSQETGALSRAFF
TGTGCCAGCAGCCAAGAAACAGGGGCCCTCTCCCGGGCTTTCTTT
>14|TRBD1|-|TRBV19|TRBJ1-2
CASTQDRGLYGYTF
TGTGCCAGTACCCAAGACAGGGGGCTCTATGGCTACACCTTC
>15|-|-|TRBV27|TRBJ2-7
CASSLVRRSSYEQYF
TGTGCCAGCAGTTTAGTGCGGAGGAGCTCCTACGAGCAGTACTTC
>14|TRBD1|-|TRBV29-1|TRBJ1-1
CSVAKTGMNTEAFF
TGCAGCGTTGCTAAGACAGGGATGAACACTGAAGCTTTCTTT
>16|TRBD1|-|TRBV5-6|TRBJ1-5
CASSFYGQDSNQPQHF
TGTGCCAGCAGCTTCTACGGACAGGACAGCAATCAGCCCCAGCATTTT
>15|TRBD1|-|TRBV7-6|TRBJ2-5
CASTPMLDREETQYF
TGTGCCAGCACCCCAATGCTCGACAGGGAAGAGACCCAGTACTTC
>20|TRBD2|-|TRBV7-8|TRBJ2-1
CASSLAPGLAEVSSYNEQFF
TGTGCCAGCAGCTTAGCCCCGGGACTAGCGGAGGTGAGCTCCTACAATGAGCAGTTCTTC
>10|-|-|TRBV9|TRBJ2-3
CASNPGPQYF
TGTGCCAGCAACCCGGGTCCGCAGTATTTT
>16|-|once|TRBV4-2|TRBJ2-6
CASSGGQFSGANVLTF
TGTGCCAGCAGCGGCGGTCAGTTCTCTGGGGCCAACGTCCTGACTTTC
>16|-|-|TRBV13|TRBJ1-5
CASSLTRGITNQPQHF
TGTGCCAGCAGCCTGACGAGAGGTATCACAAATCAGCCCCAGCATTTT
>16|TRBD2|-|TRBV29-1|TRBJ2-5
CSVEGTSGRGQETQYF
TGCAGCGTTGAAGGGACTAGCGGGAGAGGCCAAGAGACCCAGTACTTC
>14|-|-|TRBV29-1|TRBJ1-2
CSVGLGGMDYGYTF
TGCAGCGTTGGGTTGGGGGGTATGGACTATGGCTACACCTTC
>11|-|once|TRBV30|TRBJ2-7
CAWSVLWEQYF
TGTGCCTGGAGTGTACTGTGGGAGCAGTACTTC
>14|-|-|TRBV25-1|TRBJ1-6
CASSVWQGTSPLHF
TGTGCCAGCAGTGTGTGGCAGGGAACTTCACCCCTCCACTTT
>13|-|few|TRBV28|TRBJ2-7
CASRAGGSHEQYF
TGTGCCAGCAGAGCAGGAGGGAGTCACGAGCAGTACTTC
>15|TRBD1|-|TRBV30|TRBJ1-3
CAWSQGGLPGNTIYF
TGTGCCTGGAGCCAGGGGGGTCTACCTGGAAACACCATATATTTT
>13|TRBD1|-|TRBV28|TRBJ1-2
CASTLDRFYGYTF
TGTGCCAGCACCCTGGACAGGTTCTATGGCTACACCTTC
>15|TRBD1|-|TRBV6-5|TRBJ1-2
CASSFRDRGLGGYTF
TGTGCCAGCAGTTTCCGGGACAGGGGGTTAGGGGGCTACACCTTC
>15|-|-|TRBV7-7|TRBJ2-1
CASSPRDGYYNEQFF
TGTGCTAGCAGCCCGCGGGACGGATACTACAATGAGCAGTTCTTC
>14|TRBD2|-|TRBV11-2|TRBJ2-2
CASRLTSGTGELFF
TGTGCCAGCCGTTTGACTAGCGGGACCGGGGAGCTGTTTTTT
>15|-|-|TRBV11-2|TRBJ1-5
CASSLGAGVNQPQHF
TGTGCCAGCAGCTTAGGGGCAGGCGTCAATCAGCCCCAGCATTTT
>15|TRBD2|once|TRBV30|TRBJ2-7
CAWSPTMGLASEQYF
TGTGCCTGGAGTCCTACCATGGGACTAGCCTCCGAGCAGTACTTC
>15|TRBD2|-|TRBV29-1|TRBJ2-7
CSVIASGRTRYEQYF
TGCAGCGTTATCGCCAGCGGGAGGACCCGCTACGAGCAGTACTTC
>14|-|-|TRBV5-4|TRBJ2-1
CASSLWGAYNEQFF
TGTGCCAGCAGCCTGTGGGGAGCCTACAATGAGCAGTTCTTC
>13|-|few|TRBV6-1|TRBJ2-5
CASSRQSQETQYF
TGTGCCAGCAGTCGACAGAGCCAAGAGACCCAGTACTTC
>14|TRBD2|once|TRBV15|TRBJ2-5
CATSRGREQETQYF
TGTGCCACCAGCAGGGGGAGGGAGCAAGAGACCCAGTACTTC
>14|-|-|TRBV30|TRBJ2-7
CAWSRTGNSYEQYF
TGTGCCTGGAGCCGAACCGGGAACTCCTACGAGCAGTACTTC